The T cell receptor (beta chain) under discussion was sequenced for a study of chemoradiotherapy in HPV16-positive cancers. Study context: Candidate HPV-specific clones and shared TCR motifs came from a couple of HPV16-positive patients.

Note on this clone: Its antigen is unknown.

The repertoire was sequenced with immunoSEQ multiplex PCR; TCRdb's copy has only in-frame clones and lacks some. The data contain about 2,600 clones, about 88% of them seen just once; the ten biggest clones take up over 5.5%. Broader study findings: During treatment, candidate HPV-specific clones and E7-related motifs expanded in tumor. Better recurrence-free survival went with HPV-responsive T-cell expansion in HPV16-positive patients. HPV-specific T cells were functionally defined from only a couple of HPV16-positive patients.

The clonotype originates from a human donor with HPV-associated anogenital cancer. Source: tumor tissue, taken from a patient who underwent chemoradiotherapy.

The CDR3 DNA reads as TGTGCCAGCAGCCTCAGACTAGCGGGGGGCCCTTACAATGAGCAGTTCTTC. This codes for CASSLRLAGGPYNEQFF. The V call is TRBV7-9, the J call TRBJ2-1; 13 bases map to TRBD2. With 5 bases clipped from V and 4 bases from J, the junction kept 8 bases outside the gene matches. Per the germline V gene, CDR1 is SEHNR and CDR2 is FQNEAQ (reference sequence). This CDR3 has 17 residues. Together with reference TRBV7-9 and TRBJ2-1, the CDR3 gives the full variable domain: DTGVSQNPRHKITKRGQNVTFRCDPISEHNRLYWYRQTLGQGPEFLTYFQNEAQLEKSRLLSDRFSAERPKGSFSTLEIQRTEQGDSAMYLCASSLRLAGGPYNEQFFGPGTRLTVL.